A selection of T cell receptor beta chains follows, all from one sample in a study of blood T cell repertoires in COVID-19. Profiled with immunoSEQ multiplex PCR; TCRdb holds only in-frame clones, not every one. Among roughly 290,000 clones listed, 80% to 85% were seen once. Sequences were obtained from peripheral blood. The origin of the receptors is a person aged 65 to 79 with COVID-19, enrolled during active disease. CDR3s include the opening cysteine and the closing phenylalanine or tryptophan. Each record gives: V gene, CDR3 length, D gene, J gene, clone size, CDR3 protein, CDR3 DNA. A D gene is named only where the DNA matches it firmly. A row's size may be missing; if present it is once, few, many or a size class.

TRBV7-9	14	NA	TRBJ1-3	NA	CASSLGGLGNTIYF	TGTGCCAGCAGCTTAGGGGGCCTTGGAAACACCATATATTTT
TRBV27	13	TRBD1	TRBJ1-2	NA	CASSLNRGYGYTF	TGTGCCAGCAGTTTAAACAGGGGTTATGGCTACACCTTC
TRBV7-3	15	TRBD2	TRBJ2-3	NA	CASSLQGLYTDTQYF	TGTGCCAGCAGCTTACAGGGACTATACACAGATACGCAGTATTTT
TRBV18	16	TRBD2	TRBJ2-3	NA	CASSPSGDPTTDTQYF	TGTGCCAGCTCCCCTAGCGGCGACCCTACCACAGATACGCAGTATTTT
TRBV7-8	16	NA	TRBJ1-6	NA	CASSPRTVPYNSPLHF	TGTGCCAGCAGCCCCCGGACAGTTCCTTATAATTCACCCCTCCACTTT
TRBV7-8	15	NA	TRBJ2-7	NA	CASRGAGAESYEQYF	TGTGCCAGCCGGGGGGCAGGCGCTGAGTCCTACGAGCAGTACTTC
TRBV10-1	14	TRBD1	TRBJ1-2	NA	CASSEEDRVLGYTF	TGCGCCAGCAGTGAAGAGGACAGGGTATTGGGCTACACCTTC
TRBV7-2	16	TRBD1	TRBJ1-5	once	CASSSGTGVSNQPQHF	TGTGCCAGCAGCTCCGGGACAGGGGTTAGCAATCAGCCCCAGCATTTT
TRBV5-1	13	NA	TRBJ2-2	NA	CASSLTETGELFF	TGCGCCAGCAGCTTGACCGAGACCGGGGAGCTGTTTTTT
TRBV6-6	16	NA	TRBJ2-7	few	CASNNLGGATSYEQYF	TGTGCCAGCAACAACCTGGGGGGGGCGACTTCCTACGAGCAGTACTTC
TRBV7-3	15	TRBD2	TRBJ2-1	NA	CASSLGGRGINEQFF	TGTGCCAGCAGCTTAGGCGGGAGAGGGATCAATGAGCAGTTCTTC
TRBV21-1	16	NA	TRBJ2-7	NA	CASSKESRESSYEQYF	TGTGCCAGCAGCAAAGAGAGCAGGGAAAGCTCCTACGAGCAGTACTTC
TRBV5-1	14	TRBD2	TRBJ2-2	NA	CASSAGLAGGELFF	TGCGCCAGCAGCGCGGGACTAGCTGGCGGGGAGCTGTTTTTT
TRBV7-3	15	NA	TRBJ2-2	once	CASSPEGVGTGELFF	TGTGCCAGCAGCCCCGAGGGGGTGGGGACCGGGGAGCTGTTTTTT